These T cell receptor beta chains were read from a single sample in a study of cytomegalovirus exposure and HLA in healthy donors. The assay was immunoSEQ multiplex PCR, and TCRdb's table has in-frame clones only and misses some. Among tens of thousands of clones listed, about 95% were seen once. Sequencing was performed on PBMCs. Source of these receptors: a man between 18 and 35 years old in good health and CMV-seropositive. Both conserved end residues are part of each CDR3. The D gene is left open where the match is weak. Size tells how often a clone was seen (once, few, many) or the class of an expanded clone, and some rows leave it out.

clone size: once; V gene: TRBV7-9; D gene: TRBD1; J gene: TRBJ2-5; CDR3 protein: CASSPPWTGRLETQYF; CDR3 DNA: TGTGCCAGCAGCCCTCCCTGGACAGGGCGGCTGGAGACCCAGTACTTC
clone size: NA; V gene: TRBV29-1; D gene: NA; J gene: TRBJ2-1; CDR3 protein: CSVEEENLTTRGQFF; CDR3 DNA: TGCAGCGTTGAAGAGGAGAACCTGACAACCAGGGGGCAGTTCTTC
clone size: NA; V gene: TRBV9; D gene: NA; J gene: TRBJ1-1; CDR3 protein: CASSRGGGTMNTEAFF; CDR3 DNA: TGTGCCAGCAGCAGGGGGGGAGGGACCATGAACACTGAAGCTTTCTTT
clone size: NA; V gene: TRBV4-1; D gene: TRBD2; J gene: TRBJ2-3; CDR3 protein: CASRKIAGSTDTQYF; CDR3 DNA: TGCGCCAGCAGAAAGATAGCGGGAAGCACAGATACGCAGTATTTT
clone size: NA; V gene: TRBV29-1; D gene: NA; J gene: TRBJ1-2; CDR3 protein: CSVEGPGTRLNYGYTF; CDR3 DNA: TGCAGCGTTGAAGGCCCCGGGACAAGGCTTAACTATGGCTACACCTTC
clone size: NA; V gene: TRBV4-2; D gene: TRBD2; J gene: TRBJ2-7; CDR3 protein: CASSQERTSGTYEQYF; CDR3 DNA: TGTGCCAGCAGCCAAGAGCGGACTAGCGGGACCTACGAGCAGTACTTC
clone size: NA; V gene: TRBV5-1; D gene: NA; J gene: TRBJ2-1; CDR3 protein: CASSSRRGALSSYNEQFF; CDR3 DNA: TGCGCCAGCAGCTCCCGACGCGGGGCTCTTAGCTCCTACAATGAGCAGTTCTTC
clone size: NA; V gene: TRBV27; D gene: TRBD2; J gene: TRBJ2-7; CDR3 protein: CASSFQIRASGNHEQYF; CDR3 DNA: TGTGCCAGCAGTTTTCAAATTAGGGCTAGCGGGAACCACGAGCAGTACTTC
clone size: NA; V gene: TRBV6-6; D gene: TRBD2; J gene: TRBJ2-1; CDR3 protein: CASSYSSGSVNEQFF; CDR3 DNA: TGTGCCAGCAGTTACTCAAGCGGGAGCGTTAATGAGCAGTTCTTC
clone size: NA; V gene: TRBV28; D gene: TRBD2; J gene: TRBJ2-5; CDR3 protein: CASSLYPPQREGQETQYF; CDR3 DNA: TGTGCCAGCAGTTTATACCCCCCCCAGCGGGAGGGCCAAGAGACCCAGTACTTC
clone size: NA; V gene: TRBV7-9; D gene: NA; J gene: TRBJ2-3; CDR3 protein: CASSLASSATDTQYF; CDR3 DNA: TGTGCCAGCAGCTTAGCTTCTAGCGCGACAGATACGCAGTATTTT
clone size: NA; V gene: TRBV28; D gene: TRBD1; J gene: TRBJ1-5; CDR3 protein: CASSLQGARQPQHF; CDR3 DNA: TGTGCCAGCAGTTTACAGGGGGCGAGGCAGCCCCAGCATTTT
clone size: NA; V gene: TRBV7-2; D gene: TRBD2; J gene: TRBJ2-2; CDR3 protein: CASSTLPVGGGRELFF; CDR3 DNA: TGTGCCAGCAGCACGCTCCCCGTCGGGGGAGGGAGGGAGCTGTTTTTT
clone size: NA; V gene: TRBV6-5; D gene: TRBD1; J gene: TRBJ1-1; CDR3 protein: CASSYWDRPEAFF; CDR3 DNA: TGTGCCAGCAGTTACTGGGACAGGCCTGAAGCTTTCTTT
clone size: NA; V gene: TRBV30; D gene: NA; J gene: TRBJ2-7; CDR3 protein: CAWSVGPTYEQYF; CDR3 DNA: TGTGCCTGGAGTGTGGGGCCTACCTACGAGCAGTACTTC
clone size: NA; V gene: TRBV28; D gene: TRBD2; J gene: TRBJ2-2; CDR3 protein: CASSSGTSGRGRELFF; CDR3 DNA: TGTGCCAGCAGTTCCGGGACTAGCGGGAGGGGCCGGGAGCTGTTTTTT
clone size: once; V gene: TRBV7-2; D gene: NA; J gene: TRBJ2-2; CDR3 protein: CASSRIPLGAGNTGELFF; CDR3 DNA: TGTGCCAGCAGTCGTATTCCCCTGGGGGCAGGCAACACCGGGGAGCTGTTTTTT
clone size: NA; V gene: TRBV28; D gene: NA; J gene: TRBJ2-2; CDR3 protein: CASPSSGTGELFF; CDR3 DNA: TGTGCCAGCCCAAGTAGCGGCACCGGGGAGCTGTTTTTT
clone size: NA; V gene: TRBV7-8; D gene: TRBD2; J gene: TRBJ2-1; CDR3 protein: CASSPGLAGVQSYNEQFF; CDR3 DNA: TGTGCCAGCAGCCCGGGACTAGCGGGAGTCCAATCCTACAATGAGCAGTTCTTC
clone size: NA; V gene: TRBV7-9; D gene: NA; J gene: TRBJ1-2; CDR3 protein: CASSSAQIPNYGYTF; CDR3 DNA: TGTGCCAGCAGCTCAGCCCAGATCCCTAACTATGGCTACACCTTC
clone size: NA; V gene: TRBV23-1; D gene: NA; J gene: TRBJ1-1; CDR3 protein: CASSQGQGRTEAFF; CDR3 DNA: TGCGCCAGCAGTCAAGGGCAGGGGAGAACTGAAGCTTTCTTT
clone size: NA; V gene: TRBV6-1; D gene: TRBD2; J gene: TRBJ2-1; CDR3 protein: CASSEVGGRAYNEQFF; CDR3 DNA: TGTGCCAGCAGTGAAGTCGGCGGGAGAGCCTACAATGAGCAGTTCTTC
clone size: NA; V gene: TRBV6-1; D gene: NA; J gene: TRBJ1-5; CDR3 protein: CATQMGGDQPQHF; CDR3 DNA: TGTGCCACCCAAATGGGGGGGGATCAGCCCCAGCATTTT
clone size: NA; V gene: TRBV7-3; D gene: TRBD2; J gene: TRBJ2-1; CDR3 protein: CASSSTSGSYNEQFF; CDR3 DNA: TGTGCCAGCAGCTCGACTAGCGGGAGTTACAATGAGCAGTTCTTC
clone size: NA; V gene: TRBV5-5; D gene: NA; J gene: TRBJ1-1; CDR3 protein: CASSLAISEAFF; CDR3 DNA: TGTGCCAGCAGCCTAGCCATCTCTGAAGCTTTCTTT
clone size: few; V gene: TRBV6-1; D gene: TRBD2; J gene: TRBJ2-2; CDR3 protein: CASRGLRNTGELFF; CDR3 DNA: TGTGCCAGCAGGGGACTACGAAACACCGGGGAGCTGTTTTTT
clone size: NA; V gene: TRBV15; D gene: NA; J gene: TRBJ2-1; CDR3 protein: CATSGYRVSYNEQFF; CDR3 DNA: TGTGCCACCAGCGGCTACAGGGTCTCCTACAATGAGCAGTTCTTC
clone size: NA; V gene: TRBV28; D gene: TRBD2; J gene: TRBJ2-7; CDR3 protein: CASSRLAGGPYEQYF; CDR3 DNA: TGTGCCAGCAGTCGACTAGCGGGAGGCCCCTACGAGCAGTACTTC
clone size: NA; V gene: TRBV2; D gene: NA; J gene: TRBJ2-3; CDR3 protein: CASNLSGDTQYF; CDR3 DNA: TGTGCCAGCAATCTAAGTGGAGATACGCAGTATTTT